These T cell receptor beta chains were read from a single sample in a study of T cell responses to AZD1222 COVID-19 vaccine. Sequencing was performed with immunoSEQ multiplex PCR; in TCRdb, only in-frame clones are kept and a portion is missing. The sample has 140,000 to 150,000 clones, around 90% seen once. The specimen comprised peripheral blood, sampled 28 days after the second AZD1222 dose. The receptor set was obtained from an adult who received the AZD1222 COVID-19 vaccine. Each CDR3 is given with its conserved first and last residue. Fields, in order: CDR3 protein, CDR3 DNA, V gene, CDR3 length, J gene, clone size, D gene. D genes are given only for firm matches. Size is stated for part of the rows, as once, few or many counts, or as a class when the clone is expanded.

CDR3: CAISEWAGDYYGYTF; DNA: TGTGCCATCAGTGAGTGGGCAGGGGATTACTATGGCTACACCTTC; V: TRBV10-3; length: 15; J: TRBJ1-2; size: -; D: -
CDR3: CASSRASGQGVATNEKLFF; DNA: TGTGCCAGCAGCCGAGCTTCGGGACAGGGGGTTGCAACTAATGAAAAACTGTTTTTT; V: TRBV3-1/TRBV3-2; length: 19; J: TRBJ1-4; size: once; D: TRBD1
CDR3: CASSVTPPSGGQETQYF; DNA: TGTGCCAGCAGCGTAACTCCCCCTAGCGGGGGACAAGAGACCCAGTACTTC; V: TRBV9; length: 17; J: TRBJ2-5; size: once; D: TRBD2
CDR3: CASSQVVGRSYNEQFF; DNA: TGCGCCAGCAGCCAAGTGGTGGGACGGTCCTACAATGAGCAGTTCTTC; V: TRBV4-1; length: 16; J: TRBJ2-1; size: -; D: -
CDR3: CATSGRDYGYTF; DNA: TGTGCCACCAGTGGCCGGGACTATGGCTACACCTTC; V: TRBV24-1; length: 12; J: TRBJ1-2; size: -; D: -
CDR3: CATMPGQDNSPLHF; DNA: TGTGCCACCATGCCAGGACAAGACAATTCACCCCTCCACTTT; V: TRBV10-3; length: 14; J: TRBJ1-6; size: -; D: -
CDR3: CASSWTGRNTEAFF; DNA: TGTGCCAGCAGCTGGACAGGGCGGAACACTGAAGCTTTCTTT; V: TRBV6-5; length: 14; J: TRBJ1-1; size: -; D: TRBD1
CDR3: CASSPGTGAANYGYTF; DNA: TGTGCCAGCAGCCCTGGGACAGGAGCGGCTAACTATGGCTACACCTTC; V: TRBV27; length: 16; J: TRBJ1-2; size: once; D: TRBD1
CDR3: CAISDRGADNSPLHF; DNA: TGTGCCATCAGTGATCGAGGGGCGGATAATTCACCCCTCCACTTT; V: TRBV10-3; length: 15; J: TRBJ1-6; size: -; D: -
CDR3: CASSFYRDSPYEQYF; DNA: TGTGCCAGCAGCTTCTACCGGGACAGCCCCTACGAGCAGTACTTC; V: TRBV7-2; length: 15; J: TRBJ2-7; size: -; D: TRBD1
CDR3: CASSGRSYQETQYF; DNA: TGTGCCAGTTCAGGCCGGTCGTACCAAGAGACCCAGTACTTC; V: TRBV19; length: 14; J: TRBJ2-5; size: once; D: -
CDR3: CASSQVQSQYF; DNA: TGTGCCAGCAGCCAAGTTCAGTCCCAGTACTTC; V: TRBV3-1/TRBV3-2; length: 11; J: TRBJ2-5; size: -; D: -
CDR3: CASNPSGSRTDTQYF; DNA: TGTGCCAGCAACCCTAGCGGGAGTCGCACAGATACGCAGTATTTT; V: TRBV27; length: 15; J: TRBJ2-3; size: -; D: TRBD2
CDR3: CASSAGLAGGPFKDEQFF; DNA: TGTGCCAGCAGCGCGGGACTAGCGGGAGGGCCGTTTAAGGATGAGCAGTTCTTC; V: TRBV9; length: 18; J: TRBJ2-1; size: -; D: TRBD2
CDR3: CASSSMDSYEQYF; DNA: TGTGCCAGCAGTTCCATGGACTCCTACGAGCAGTACTTC; V: TRBV12-3/TRBV12-4; length: 13; J: TRBJ2-7; size: -; D: -
CDR3: CASSLMTAGYTF; DNA: TGTGCCAGCAGTCTCATGACTGCTGGCTACACCTTC; V: TRBV12-3/TRBV12-4; length: 12; J: TRBJ1-2; size: -; D: -
CDR3: CASSIYFGYTF; DNA: TGTGCCAGCAGTATCTACTTTGGCTACACCTTC; V: TRBV2; length: 11; J: TRBJ1-2; size: -; D: -
CDR3: CASKGEQYPYEQYF; DNA: TGTGCCAGCAAAGGCGAACAGTACCCCTACGAGCAGTACTTC; V: TRBV6-6; length: 14; J: TRBJ2-7; size: -; D: -
CDR3: CASSGRWGSLYNEQFF; DNA: TGTGCCAGCAGTGGCCGGTGGGGAAGCCTATACAATGAGCAGTTCTTC; V: TRBV6-1; length: 16; J: TRBJ2-1; size: -; D: -
CDR3: CASSQRTSGDPYNEQFF; DNA: TGTGCCAGCAGCCAGCGGACTAGCGGGGACCCCTACAATGAGCAGTTCTTC; V: TRBV4-2; length: 17; J: TRBJ2-1; size: -; D: TRBD2
CDR3: CASSSTGHRSYEQYF; DNA: TGTGCCAGCAGCTCTACCGGGCACCGCTCCTACGAGCAGTACTTC; V: TRBV6-2/TRBV6-3; length: 15; J: TRBJ2-7; size: -; D: -
CDR3: CASSQEHPRAISGNTIYF; DNA: TGTGCCAGCAGCCAGGAACACCCGCGGGCCATATCTGGAAACACCATATATTTT; V: TRBV3-1/TRBV3-2; length: 18; J: TRBJ1-3; size: -; D: -
CDR3: CASSAGRNTEAFF; DNA: TGTGCCAGCAGCGCCGGAAGGAACACTGAAGCTTTCTTT; V: TRBV9; length: 13; J: TRBJ1-1; size: -; D: -
CDR3: CASTPEEGMVDYGYTF; DNA: TGTGCCAGCACCCCCGAGGAGGGAATGGTCGACTATGGCTACACCTTC; V: TRBV7-9; length: 16; J: TRBJ1-2; size: -; D: -